Listed below are T cell receptor beta chains from one sample, sequenced in a study of T cells in Graves' hyperthyroidism and ophthalmopathy. Each CDR3 protein is one row after TCRdb ran MiXCR on the multiplex PCR reads. The sample carries hundreds of thousands of distinct CDR3 sequences, about a sixth recorded once. Source material: blood. The receptors shown here come from a young woman with Graves' hyperthyroidism. Each CDR3 is given with its conserved first and last residue. D genes are given only for firm matches. Expanded clones are given a class, and other clones once, few, many or no size at all.

d_call clone_size j_call cdr3_length v_call cdr3_aa
NA few TRBJ1-4 16 TRBV20-1 CSARPPGRATNEKLFF
TRBD1 few TRBJ2-5 16 TRBV3-1 CASSQEGQAIGETQYF
TRBD1 many TRBJ1-1 17 TRBV7-8 CASSSDRVSSRDTEAFF
TRBD1 many TRBJ2-7 15 TRBV10-3 CAISESMDRGHEQYF
NA few TRBJ1-5 14 TRBV19 CASSIMEGGQPQHF
NA many TRBJ1-2 12 TRBV28 CASSGTSYGYTF
TRBD2 NA TRBJ2-1 16 TRBV6-1 CASRARSGGGGNEQFF
TRBD2 few TRBJ2-1 17 TRBV19 CASSMRLLAGVENEQFF
NA many TRBJ1-1 13 TRBV20-1 CSARGDTNTEAFF
NA NA TRBJ2-7 16 TRBV10-3 CAISETGRPKTYEQYF
TRBD2 many TRBJ2-1 13 TRBV6-1 CASRLAAYNEQFF
NA many TRBJ1-1 12 TRBV6-1 CASRGTYTEAFF
TRBD2 many TRBJ2-1 15 TRBV5-4 CASRFDLAAHNEQFF
NA NA TRBJ2-2 15 TRBV5-1 CASSRIGPNTGELFF
TRBD2 few TRBJ2-1 14 TRBV13 CASSLETSGHEQFF
TRBD1 NA TRBJ1-1 13 TRBV7-6 CASSRDRNTEAFF
TRBD2 many TRBJ2-1 16 TRBV5-6 CASTEEISSGRHEQFF
NA NA TRBJ1-6 16 TRBV4-3 CASSLDRDTYNSPLHF
TRBD2 many TRBJ2-3 14 TRBV7-9 CAGGTSGSSDTQYF
TRBD2 few TRBJ2-1 19 TRBV6-1 CASSESLAVIAGGHNEQFF
NA NA TRBJ2-2 13 TRBV19 CASSIVNTGELFF
NA few TRBJ1-2 14 TRBV28 CASSLGVSNYGYTF
TRBD1 many TRBJ2-7 14 TRBV18 CASSPGTAKIEQYF
NA few TRBJ1-5 15 TRBV19 CASSVYKGLNQPQHF
TRBD2 few TRBJ2-1 16 TRBV11-1 CASSLLAGPYRDERFF
TRBD1 NA TRBJ2-7 13 TRBV5-1 CASSQTGFNEQYF
NA many TRBJ1-1 15 TRBV18 CASSPPRGTRREAFF
NA many TRBJ2-1 16 TRBV5-6 CASRSRQASSYNEQFF
NA many TRBJ1-2 14 TRBV12-3/TRBV12-4 CASSLSGSNYGYTF
NA NA TRBJ2-2 17 TRBV5-6 CASSPPRLSYNTGELFF
TRBD1 few TRBJ1-1 15 TRBV19 CASSPYRGMGAEAFF
NA NA TRBJ2-3 13 TRBV28 CASHSGTTDTQYF
NA many TRBJ1-5 16 TRBV2 CASSDGGRVDNQPQHF
NA many TRBJ2-3 12 TRBV2 CASGDPLDTQYF
NA many TRBJ2-3 17 TRBV18 CASSPVPAGARTDTQYF
NA many TRBJ1-1 17 TRBV9 CASSDSRRDLGNTEAFF
NA few TRBJ2-7 17 TRBV15 CATSRDPPGGLSYEQYF
NA NA TRBJ1-5 13 TRBV25-1 CASSDYGNQPQHF
TRBD2 NA TRBJ2-1 16 TRBV19 CASSETLAGEPYGQFF
NA NA TRBJ2-7 11 TRBV6-1 CASTMSYEQYF
TRBD2 NA TRBJ2-3 20 TRBV6-1 CASRPGTADGLAGGPDTQYF
TRBD1 NA TRBJ2-3 15 TRBV6-1 CASSDNRGGTDTQYF
TRBD1 NA TRBJ1-6 15 TRBV5-1 CASRARQGDTSPLHF
NA NA TRBJ1-1 16 TRBV4-2 CASSPSYEGENTEAFF
NA many TRBJ2-1 10 TRBV20-1 CSASWSEQFF
NA few TRBJ1-1 13 TRBV19 CASMGEVLGEAFF
NA many TRBJ2-7 14 TRBV4-3 CASSQDIAAYEQYF
TRBD2 many TRBJ2-1 17 TRBV11-2 CASSSGLAGLVLGEQFF
TRBD2 NA TRBJ2-5 16 TRBV10-3 CAISPLGRESQETQYF
NA many TRBJ1-6 15 TRBV28 CASSLRAGVRSPLHF
TRBD2 many TRBJ2-3 15 TRBV20-1 CSARSLAESTDTQYF
NA NA TRBJ1-1 15 TRBV25-1 CASSDIGSLNTEAFF
NA many TRBJ2-7 17 TRBV6-1 CASSRTRGDLNNYEQYF
TRBD2 few TRBJ2-1 17 TRBV19 CASSPQRLAGGYNEQFF